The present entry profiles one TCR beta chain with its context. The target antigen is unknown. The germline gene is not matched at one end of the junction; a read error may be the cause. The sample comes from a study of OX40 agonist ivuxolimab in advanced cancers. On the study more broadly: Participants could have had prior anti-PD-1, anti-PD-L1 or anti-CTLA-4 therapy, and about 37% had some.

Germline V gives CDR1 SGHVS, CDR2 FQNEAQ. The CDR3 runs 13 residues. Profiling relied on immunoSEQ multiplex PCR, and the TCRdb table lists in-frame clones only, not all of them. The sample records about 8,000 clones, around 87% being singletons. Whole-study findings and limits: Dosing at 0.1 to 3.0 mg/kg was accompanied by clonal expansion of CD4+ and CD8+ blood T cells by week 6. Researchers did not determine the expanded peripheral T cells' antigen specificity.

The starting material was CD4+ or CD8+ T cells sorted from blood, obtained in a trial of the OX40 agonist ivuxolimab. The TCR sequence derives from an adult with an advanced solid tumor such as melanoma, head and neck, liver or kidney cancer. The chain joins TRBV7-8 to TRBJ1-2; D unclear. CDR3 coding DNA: TGTGCCAGCAGCCTAGCAGGAGGTTATGGCTACACCTTC. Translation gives CASSLAGGYGYTF.